Below, one TCR beta chain is given with its context. Its binding antigen is unknown. No base quality values were provided; no much bigger clone lies one nucleotide off. The data originate from a study of PD-1 blockade in classical Hodgkin lymphoma (TCRdb year 2020). For the wider study: Nivolumab dosing was 3 mg/kg intravenously every 2 weeks, continuing until either disease progression or unacceptable toxicity. The study used CyTOF and TCR beta sequencing to define a peripheral blood immune signature of response to PD-1 blockade in classical Hodgkin lymphoma. What the research found in general, with its limitations: Baseline TCR diversity was reported as lower in newly diagnosed patients than in healthy donors, and lower still in relapsed/refractory patients. Trial patients with a complete response had baseline diversity similar to that of newly diagnosed patients, while partial responders and progressors had significantly lower diversity. Diversity was lower in patients who began nivolumab less than 1 year after ASCT, so these patients were left out of later analyses to avoid confounding by immune reconstitution. The study was restricted to a single clinical trial cohort, and the causes of repertoire differences, possibly disease activity or prior therapy, were left undefined. By C4D1, a significant rise was seen in CD4+ TCR diversity but not in CD8+ TCR diversity (p=0.0027 vs p=0.16), and the rise was most apparent among complete responders (p=0.02).

The time point label for this specimen denotes: cycle 4 day 1 (C4D1), after 5 to 7 weeks of nivolumab. All trial patients had relapsed after autologous stem cell transplantation, with cohorts A, B and C differing in prior brentuximab vedotin exposure. A total of 50 to 70 patients with relapsed/refractory classical Hodgkin lymphoma made up the trial cohort, and each patient's best overall response was complete response, partial response or progressive disease. In the multi-cohort phase II CheckMate 205 trial, trial patients received single-agent nivolumab. An independent review committee assessed best overall response by applying the 2007 International Working Group response criteria. Trial PBMCs were collected just before the start of nivolumab (C1D1) and during therapy at cycle 2 day 1 and cycle 4 day 1. Peripheral blood was collected in 8 mL Vacutainer Cell Preparation Tubes, from which PBMCs were isolated by centrifugation and then cryopreserved.

The cysteine opens and the phenylalanine closes a CDR3 of 13 amino acids. The entry retains the CDR3 DNA only, 39 bases that are in frame from base 1. The germline ends are 15 bases apart after V is trimmed by 6 bases and J by 7 bases. The germline V gene (reference sequence) gives CDR1 as LNHDA and CDR2 as SQIVND. The Qiagen DNeasy kit was used to extract genomic DNA from unsorted PBMCs and from the negatively selected CD4+ and CD8+ fractions. Amplification of TCR beta CDR3 regions was done by immunoSEQ multiplex PCR with primers that anneal to V and J segments. A synthetic immune receptor repertoire was used to minimize amplification bias, and any remaining bias was removed computationally after sequencing. The original methods were these. Repertoire diversity was quantified as the Shannon entropy index using custom Python scripts. Unsorted, CD4+ and CD8+ repertoires were analyzed separately, except for combined analyses in which CD4+ and CD8+ sequences were merged in silico. A clone counted as expanded when the clone's frequency after treatment rose at least 2-fold relative to C1D1, and clones undetected at baseline were given a pseudocount of 0.5. Clones with 0 or 1 copy at C1D1 were defined as singleton clones, while clones with 2 or more copies were defined as non-singleton clones. By matching protein sequences in sorted samples from the same patient, clones expanded in unsorted samples were annotated as CD4+, CD8+ or unknown. Diversity changes from C1D1 to C4D1 were tested in paired samples using Wilcoxon tests. TCRdb provides this immuneACCESS table in a form limited to in-frame rearrangements. Some clones are lacking; in checked studies, under half of them reflect an unresolved V gene, and why the rest are absent is not known. V and J calls and clone size follow that table, whereas D and trimming were derived from the DNA. Present in this sample are about 93,000 clones, around 80% of which were seen just once. The top ten hold just under 9.5% of the sample.

The TCR sequence derives from a human donor with classical Hodgkin lymphoma. The chain employs TRBV19 and TRBJ1-2, with TRBD1 as a weak D call on 5 bases. This specimen was peripheral blood mononuclear cells (PBMCs), taken before the fourth cycle of nivolumab. The bases read TGTGCCAGTAGGGCCAGGGAGACCTCTGGCTACACCTTC. Translated, it reads CASRARETSGYTF.